What follows are 20 T cell receptor beta chains derived from one specimen sequenced in a study of blood T cell repertoires in COVID-19. The protocol was immunoSEQ multiplex PCR, while the TCRdb copy is restricted to in-frame clones and leaves out a portion. The repertoire holds approximately 360,000 clones, 89% seen once, with 1.2% in the top ten. Sequencing was done on a sample of peripheral blood. These receptors came from a man aged 40-49 years with acute or convalescent COVID-19.

The rearrangement uses TRBV19 and TRBJ1-1; tentative D call: TRBD1 (6 bases). This CDR3 has 15 amino acids. CDR1 is LNHDA and CDR2 is SQIVND in the germline V gene (reference sequence). V lost 2 bases and J 6 bases, leaving 16 bases between the germline ends. The CDR3 loop is CASSIIGGRQSEAFF. In DNA form, the CDR3 reads TGTGCCAGTAGTATAATCGGGGGGCGTCAATCTGAAGCTTTCTTT. The variable domain in full, with the rest retrieved from reference TRBV19 and TRBJ1-1, is DGGITQSPKYLFRKEGQNVTLSCEQNLNHDAMYWYRQDPGQGLRLIYYSQIVNDFQKGDIAEGYSVSREKKESFPLTVTSAQKNPTAFYLCASSIIGGRQSEAFFGQGTRLTVV.

The chain uses TRBV15 and TRBJ2-3; 7 positions match TRBD2. The V segment lost 2 bases and the J segment 3 bases; nucleotides outside the gene matches: 8. From germline, CDR1 is LNHNV and CDR2 YYDKDF (reference sequence). The CDR3 consists of 16 residues. CDR3: CATSRRTSVGTDTQYF. The CDR3 bases are TGTGCCACCAGCAGACGAACTAGCGTGGGGACAGATACGCAGTATTTT.

The chain joins TRBV29-1 to TRBJ2-3; D is uncertain. Germline CDR1 SQVTM, CDR2 ANQGSEA. Between the trimmed V and J ends, which lost 7 bases and 0 bases, there was a span of 11 bases. The CDR3 contains 13 residues. CDR3 loop: CSALVRSTDTQYF. CDR3 sequence (DNA): TGCAGCGCCCTCGTGAGAAGCACAGATACGCAGTATTTT.

This clone was seen only once. V is TRBV9 and J is TRBJ1-1; 8 bases are a match to TRBD1. CDR1 SGDLS and CDR2 YYNGEE come from the germline V gene. V shed 3 bases, J shed 4 bases, and the junction held 5 bases outside the gene matches. The CDR3 is 14 residues long. CDR3 in amino acids: CASSGPTGGTEAFF. CDR3 sequence (DNA): TGTGCCAGCAGCGGACCCACAGGGGGCACTGAAGCTTTCTTT.

The chain combines TRBV28 with TRBJ1-4, with TRBD1 matching 8 bases. The CDR3 consists of 15 residues. Germline CDR1 and CDR2: MDHEN and SYDVKM. After removal of 5 bases from V and 8 bases from J, the junction contained 10 bases not matched to a gene. In DNA, the CDR3 is TGTGCCAGCAGTACGATGGACAGGGTAAACGAAAAACTGTTTTTT. As protein: CASSTMDRVNEKLFF.

The V call is TRBV20-1, the J call TRBJ2-7; D is ambiguous. Trimming removed 3 bases from V and 2 bases from J, with 11 bases in between. From germline, CDR1 is DFQATT and CDR2 SNEGSKA (reference sequence). This CDR3 is 13 amino acids long. In nucleotides, the CDR3 is TGCAGTGCTAGTAGTTTCGAGACCTACGAGCAGTACTTC. This gives the protein CSASSFETYEQYF.

The rearrangement joins TRBV10-3 to TRBJ1-1; tentative D call: TRBD1 (6 bases). The CDR3 totals 13 residues. Trimming left V 6 bases short and J 7 bases short, with 15 bases between. The germline V gene encodes CDR1 ENHRY and CDR2 SYGVKD. The CDR3 loop reads CAIRDGGLGEAFF. DNA of the CDR3: TGTGCCATCAGGGACGGGGGGCTGGGTGAAGCTTTCTTT.

CDR3 residues: CASSTIEGGPNEQFF. In DNA form, the CDR3 reads TGTGCCAGTAGTACCATTGAGGGAGGCCCCAATGAGCAGTTCTTC. The chain carries TRBV19 and TRBJ2-1; D possibly corresponds to TRBD2 (6 bases). The germline CDR1 and CDR2 sequences are LNHDA and SQIVND (reference sequence). The CDR3 consists of 15 residues. Trimming took off 4 bases at V and 6 bases at J, with 16 bases between the two ends.

The V gene is TRBV13, the J gene TRBJ1-2; 8 bases map to TRBD1. CDR3 size: 13 residues. Germline V gives CDR1 PRHDT, CDR2 FYEKMQ (reference sequence). The V segment lost 3 bases and the J segment 7 bases; nucleotides outside the gene matches: 4. CDR3 coding DNA: TGTGCCAGCAGCTTCGGACAGGGCATTGGCTACACCTTC. This gives the protein CASSFGQGIGYTF. Combining the CDR3 with reference TRBV13 and TRBJ1-2 gives the whole variable domain AAGVIQSPRHLIKEKRETATLKCYPIPRHDTVYWYQQGPGQDPQFLISFYEKMQSDKGSIPDRFSAQQFSDYHSELNMSSLELGDSALYFCASSFGQGIGYTFGSGTRLTVV.

This chain links TRBV5-8 with TRBJ1-1, with 12 bases lining up with TRBD1. The trim removed 2 bases at V and 7 bases at J, leaving 12 bases unmatched. Germline values: CDR1 SGHTS, CDR2 YDEGEE. The CDR3 length is 17 residues. The CDR3 loop is CASSFPQTGTGGNEAFF. CDR3 DNA sequence: TGTGCCAGCAGCTTCCCCCAAACCGGGACAGGGGGCAATGAAGCTTTCTTT.

The chain joins TRBV10-3 to TRBJ2-2; TRBD1 aligns across 9 bases. V was clipped by 4 bases and J by 7 bases; unmatched bases: 13. Germline CDR1 ENHRY, CDR2 SYGVKD. The CDR3 is 17 amino acids. Here the CDR3 DNA reads TGTGCCATCAGTGGAGTTCGACAGGGGGTCGGCCACGGGGAGCTGTTTTTT. This codes for CAISGVRQGVGHGELFF.

J is TRBJ2-1 and V is TRBV5-4, with no clear D. In germline, CDR1 is SGHNT, CDR2 YYREEE (reference sequence). This CDR3 is built from 14 residues. V lost 2 bases to trimming and J lost 3 bases, with 9 bases between them. CDR3 DNA: TGTGCCAGCAGCTTAGGCGGAGACTACAATGAGCAGTTCTTC. The encoded protein is CASSLGGDYNEQFF. Looking up the rest from reference TRBV5-4 and TRBJ2-1 gives the full variable domain: ETGVTQSPTHLIKTRGQQVTLRCSSQSGHNTVSWYQQALGQGPQFIFQYYREEENGRGNFPPRFSGLQFPNYSSELNVNALELDDSALYLCASSLGGDYNEQFFGPGTRLTVL.

This chain uses TRBV4-1 with TRBJ1-4; 9 bases map to TRBD1. CDR3 size: 17 residues. V lost 0 bases to trimming and J lost 8 bases; unmatched junction nucleotides: 10. Germline-derived CDR1 and CDR2 are MGHRA and YSYEKL. The CDR3 DNA reads TGCGCCAGCAGCCAAGATGGGACAGGGTTATTAGAGGAAAAACTGTTTTTT. Translated, it gives CASSQDGTGLLEEKLFF.

V is TRBV6-5 and J is TRBJ1-2, with 9 bases identical to TRBD1. The trim removed 11 bases at V and 7 bases at J, leaving 17 bases unmatched. The germline V gene encodes CDR1 MNHEY and CDR2 SVGAGI. The CDR3 sequence is 15 residues long. The CDR3 loop is CAEGLTGGPSGGYTF. CDR3 nucleotides: TGTGCCGAGGGTTTAACAGGGGGCCCGTCAGGTGGCTACACCTTC.

V and J are TRBV5-6 and TRBJ2-3; D is unclear. Trimming pared 3 bases from V and 4 bases from J, leaving 12 bases between. The CDR3 extends over 14 amino acids. Germline V gene data show CDR1 as SGHDT and CDR2 as YYEEEE. The CDR3 spells CASSSVTASDTQYF. The CDR3 bases are TGTGCCAGCAGCTCCGTTACAGCCTCAGATACGCAGTATTTT. Using reference TRBV5-6 and TRBJ2-3 for the parts outside the CDR3, the full variable domain is DAGVTQSPTHLIKTRGQQVTLRCSPKSGHDTVSWYQQALGQGPQFIFQYYEEEERQRGNFPDRFSGHQFPNYSSELNVNALLLGDSALYLCASSSVTASDTQYFGPGTRLTVL.

This clone was seen a handful of times. This chain uses TRBV18 with TRBJ1-5; 8 nucleotides align to TRBD1. V lost 5 bases, J lost 2 bases, and 2 bases stayed unmatched. The CDR3 totals 14 residues. The V gene's germline CDR1 is KGHSH and CDR2 LQKENI. As DNA, the CDR3 is TGTGCCAGCTCAGGGACAGGTCGCAATCAGCCCCAGCATTTT. This encodes CASSGTGRNQPQHF. Together with reference TRBV18 and TRBJ1-5, the CDR3 gives the full variable domain: NAGVMQNPRHLVRRRGQEARLRCSPMKGHSHVYWYRQLPEEGLKFMVYLQKENIIDESGMPKERFSAEFPKEGPSILRIQQVVRGDSAAYFCASSGTGRNQPQHFGDGTRLSIL.

This chain uses TRBV7-8 with TRBJ1-2, with a weak D call TRBD1 (5 bases). The V and J ends lost 3 bases and 2 bases respectively, with 7 bases between them. There are 13 residues in the CDR3. CDR1 is SGHVS and CDR2 is FQNEAQ in the germline V gene. As DNA, the CDR3 is TGTGCCAGCAGCTTCCGGGGGAACTATGGCTACACCTTC. Protein: CASSFRGNYGYTF.

This chain connects TRBV28 to TRBJ1-1; no reliable D call. CDR3 length: 15 residues. Germline values: CDR1 MDHEN, CDR2 SYDVKM. The V end was cut by 3 bases, the J end by 8 bases, with 19 bases between. The CDR3 loop is CASSLSMVFRGEAFF. As DNA, the CDR3 is TGTGCCAGCAGTTTGTCGATGGTTTTTAGAGGGGAAGCTTTCTTT.

The chain combines TRBV11-1 with TRBJ2-7; unclear D gene. Looked up from germline, CDR1 is SGHAT and CDR2 is FQDESV (reference sequence). The V end lost 1 base, the J end lost 3 bases, and 7 bases lay between the germline ends. The CDR3 has 13 residues. This chain's CDR3 is CASSLEERYEQYF. In DNA form, the CDR3 reads TGTGCCAGCAGCTTAGAGGAGCGCTACGAGCAGTACTTC. The entire variable domain, with the rest obtained from reference TRBV11-1 and TRBJ2-7, is as follows: EAEVAQSPRYKITEKSQAVAFWCDPISGHATLYWYRQILGQGPELLVQFQDESVVDDSQLPKDRFSAERLKGVDSTLKIQPAELGDSAMYLCASSLEERYEQYFGPGTRLTVT.

The chain links TRBV6-4 to TRBJ2-3; 8 bases agree with TRBD2. CDR1 MRHNA and CDR2 SNTAGT come from the germline V gene. Trimming cost V 0 bases and J 6 bases; bases outside gene matches: 5. The CDR3 is 15 amino acids. The CDR3 coding sequence is TGTGCCAGCAGTGACTCTGGCGGGAGGAGGGATACGCAGTATTTT. It yields the protein CASSDSGGRRDTQYF.